The 10 T cell receptor beta chains below come from one sample, sequenced in a study of cytomegalovirus exposure and HLA in healthy donors. Researchers ran the PCR with 60 Vbeta and 13 Jbeta primers. Sequencing was performed with immunoSEQ multiplex PCR; in TCRdb, only in-frame clones are kept and a portion is missing. Among 150,000 to 200,000 clones listed, about 88% were seen once. Input material: PBMCs. The receptors derive from a woman under 30 in good health and CMV-seronegative.

This clone appeared a single time. The chain has TRBV5-4 and TRBJ1-5; D not certain. Trimming left V 3 bases short and J 0 bases short, with 10 bases between. CDR3 length: 15 residues. Per germline, CDR1 SGHNT and CDR2 YYREEE (reference sequence). DNA of the CDR3: TGTGCCAGCAGCTCGACACCCTATAGCAATCAGCCCCAGCATTTT. Protein sequence: CASSSTPYSNQPQHF.

The chain carries TRBV28 and TRBJ2-1; 9 bases agree with TRBD1. The junction had 13 bases not matched to a gene; V was cut back by 6 bases and J by 7 bases. CDR3 length: 16 residues. The germline V gene has CDR1 MDHEN and CDR2 SYDVKM. CDR3 nucleotide sequence: TGTGCCAGCAGCGACGCGGGGACAGGGAGTAGAAATGAGCAGTTCTTC. It codes for CASSDAGTGSRNEQFF. The full variable domain, rest sourced from reference TRBV28 and TRBJ2-1, is DVKVTQSSRYLVKRTGEKVFLECVQDMDHENMFWYRQDPGLGLRLIYFSYDVKMKEKGDIPEGYSVSREKKERFSLILESASTNQTSMYLCASSDAGTGSRNEQFFGPGTRLTVL.

This clone was seen a handful of times. J is TRBJ1-5 and V is TRBV28; D is uncertain. The CDR3 totals 15 residues. V was clipped by 1 base and J by 5 bases, with 12 bases between them. CDR1 and CDR2 from the germline V gene are MDHEN and SYDVKM. The CDR3 DNA follows: TGTGCCAGCAGTTTATCCGGCGGTTGGGATCAGCCCCAGCATTTT. This translates into CASSLSGGWDQPQHF.

This rearrangement joins TRBV2 to TRBJ1-3, with TRBD1 identical over 9 bases. V lost 3 bases, J lost 8 bases, and 5 bases stayed unmatched. The CDR3 is made up of 14 amino acids. Looked up from germline, CDR1 is SNHLY and CDR2 is FYNNEI. CDR3 nucleotides: TGTGCCAGCAGTGAGGAGACAGGGGGACACACCATATATTTT. Translating it yields CASSEETGGHTIYF.

CDR3 sequence reads: CASSEWPGQGGSEQFF. CDR3 in DNA: TGTGCCAGCAGTGAATGGCCGGGACAGGGGGGATCTGAGCAGTTCTTC. V gene TRBV25-1 combines with J gene TRBJ2-1; 11 bases are shared with TRBD1. The germline V gene has CDR1 MGHDK and CDR2 SYGVNS. The CDR3 is 16 residues long. V shed 1 base and J 9 bases; nucleotides not matched to a gene: 8. Looking up the rest from reference TRBV25-1 and TRBJ2-1 gives the full variable domain: EADIYQTPRYLVIGTGKKITLECSQTMGHDKMYWYQQDPGMELHLIHYSYGVNSTEKGDLSSESTVSRIRTEHFPLTLESARPSHTSQYLCASSEWPGQGGSEQFFGPGTRLTVL.

Only one count was recorded for this clone. This chain connects TRBV6-1 to TRBJ1-1; D gene uncertain. In germline, CDR1 is MNHNS, CDR2 SASEGT. V was trimmed by 2 bases and J by 7 bases, leaving 11 bases between them. This CDR3 has 13 amino acids. Written as DNA, the CDR3 is TGTGCCAGCAGTGAATCGGGCGGGAATGAAGCTTTCTTT. As protein: CASSESGGNEAFF.

CDR3 nucleotide sequence: TGTGCCAGTAGCGTATACAGGGTCCGTTTGAACACTGAAGCTTTCTTT. Protein product: CASSVYRVRLNTEAFF. This chain connects TRBV19 to TRBJ1-1; the D gene is possibly TRBD1 (6 bases). The CDR3 extends over 16 amino acids. The germline V and J ends were trimmed by 6 bases and 0 bases, with 17 bases remaining between them. Per the germline V gene, CDR1 is LNHDA and CDR2 is SQIVND (reference sequence).

The J gene is TRBJ1-4, the V gene TRBV27, with TRBD1 matching over 7 bases. V shed 3 bases and J 6 bases; nucleotides not matched to a gene: 10. The CDR3 extends over 16 amino acids. Germline V CDR1 and CDR2: MNHEY, SMNVEV (reference sequence). Here the CDR3 reads CASSFQGDLGDEKLFF. For the CDR3, the DNA is TGTGCCAGCAGTTTTCAGGGGGACCTCGGGGATGAAAAACTGTTTTTT.

The rearrangement joins TRBV7-9 to TRBJ2-7; 7 bases are a match to TRBD1. The V and J ends lost 5 bases and 3 bases, in that order; junction bases with no gene match: 10. Germline CDR1 reads SEHNR; CDR2 reads FQNEAQ (reference sequence). The length of the CDR3 is 15 residues. The CDR3 protein is CASSPPTGPLYEQYF. The CDR3 bases are TGTGCCAGCAGCCCCCCGACAGGGCCACTCTACGAGCAGTACTTC. The full variable domain, rest sourced from reference TRBV7-9 and TRBJ2-7, is DTGVSQNPRHKITKRGQNVTFRCDPISEHNRLYWYRQTLGQGPEFLTYFQNEAQLEKSRLLSDRFSAERPKGSFSTLEIQRTEQGDSAMYLCASSPPTGPLYEQYFGPGTRLTVT.

The table lists this clone with a few counts. The chain uses TRBV6-6 and TRBJ1-1, with D unresolved. Trimming pared 10 bases from V and 1 base from J, leaving 7 bases between. The V gene's germline CDR1 is MNHNY and CDR2 SVGAGI (reference sequence). The CDR3 spans 11 residues. The CDR3 DNA sequence: TGTGCCACCTACAGGAACACTGAAGCTTTCTTT. Protein sequence: CATYRNTEAFF.